Described below is a single T cell receptor (beta chain) sequence and its context. The CDR3 has 17 residues. V lost 5 bases, J lost 0 bases, and 17 bases lay in between. CDR1 is KGHSH, CDR2 LQKENI, per germline. The table came from immunoSEQ multiplex PCR; TCRdb's copy has only in-frame clones and leaves some out. The table lists approximately 25,000 clones, under 75% of them singletons. The sample is drawn from a study of somatic mutations in cytotoxic T cells in rheumatoid arthritis. Turning to the study itself: Sorted by flow to nearly 100% purity were some V beta antibody-stained T-cell populations, including V beta1+ cells sequenced for TCRB.

Researchers isolated CD4+ and CD8+ cells by positive magnetic bead selection and then checked their purity by flow cytometry. The receptor was derived from a woman under 30 in good health. Sequencing was done on a sample of CD8+ T cells sorted from blood. The chain joins TRBV18 to TRBJ2-1, with D tentatively TRBD2 (6 bases). The CDR3 protein is CASSASGGVSSYNEQFF. In DNA form, the CDR3 reads TGTGCCAGCTCAGCTTCTGGCGGGGTAAGCTCCTACAATGAGCAGTTCTTC.